Detailed here is one T cell receptor (beta chain). As yet, its antigen is unknown. The data are from a study of metastatic and nonmetastatic thyroid tumors. Points from the study as a whole: Reports indicated that malignant thyroid tumors showed significantly higher TCR beta diversity than benign nodules did, in blood and tumor.

No patient had received any treatment before thyroid surgery. The CDR3 has 16 amino acids. Trimming removed 4 bases from V and 10 bases from J, with 20 bases in between. Per germline, CDR1 MNHNS and CDR2 SASEGT. MiXCR reprocessed the PCR reads for TCRdb. The data hold under 40,000 clones, with about 17% observed a single time. Sequencing input: blood. This TCR was sampled from a female donor with papillary thyroid cancer or a benign thyroid nodule (not recorded which). Some clones in this sample may be carry-over from other donors' samples. The J gene is TRBJ1-6, the V gene TRBV6-1; no clear D gene. CDR3: CASSGASGKGSSPLHF. The CDR3 DNA is TGTGCCAGCAGTGGTGCCTCGGGGAAGGGATCCTCACCCCTCCACTTT.